This TCR beta chain was identified during a study of cytomegalovirus exposure and HLA in healthy donors. Study in general: There were tens of millions of unique TCRs (from HLA-typed donors) in an early data release.

With 1 base removed from V and 4 bases from J, the gap between germline ends came to 14 bases. This CDR3 region has 15 residues. Per the germline V gene, CDR1 is SGDLS and CDR2 is YYNGEE. Primers: 60 Vbeta forward and 13 Jbeta reverse. TCRdb keeps only in-frame clones here, not all; method: immunoSEQ multiplex PCR. The sample includes approximately 100,000 clones, approximately 80% of them seen just once. Sequenced: PBMCs. The source is a middle-aged woman in good health and CMV-seropositive. The rearrangement uses TRBV9 and TRBJ1-2, with D possibly TRBD1 on 5 matching bases. CDR3 region: CASSVSGRAAYGYTF. The CDR3 DNA reads as TGTGCCAGCAGCGTATCGGGCAGGGCGGCCTATGGCTACACCTTC.